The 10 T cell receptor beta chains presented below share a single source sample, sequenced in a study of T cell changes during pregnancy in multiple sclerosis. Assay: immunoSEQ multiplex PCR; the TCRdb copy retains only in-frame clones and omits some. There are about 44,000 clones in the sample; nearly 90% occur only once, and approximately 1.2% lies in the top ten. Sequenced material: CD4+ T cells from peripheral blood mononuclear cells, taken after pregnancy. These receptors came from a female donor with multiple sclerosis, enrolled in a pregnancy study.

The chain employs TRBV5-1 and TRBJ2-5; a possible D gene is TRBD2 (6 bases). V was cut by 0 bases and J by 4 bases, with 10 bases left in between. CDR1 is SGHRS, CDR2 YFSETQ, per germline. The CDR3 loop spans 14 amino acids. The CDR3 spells CASSLVGGPETQYF. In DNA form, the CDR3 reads TGCGCCAGCAGCTTGGTCGGGGGTCCAGAGACCCAGTACTTC.

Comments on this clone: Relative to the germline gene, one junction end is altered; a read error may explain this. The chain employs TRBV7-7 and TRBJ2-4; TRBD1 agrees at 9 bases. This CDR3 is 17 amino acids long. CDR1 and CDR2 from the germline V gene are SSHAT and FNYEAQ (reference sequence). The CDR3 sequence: CASSLVGQGTPKNIQYF. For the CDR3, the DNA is TGTGCTAGCAGCTTAGTGGGACAGGGAACCCCCAAAAACATTCAGTACTTC. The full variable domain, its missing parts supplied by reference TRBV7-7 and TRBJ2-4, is GAGVSQSPRYKVTKRGQDVTLRCDPISSHATLYWYQQALGQGPEFLTYFNYEAQPDKSGLPSDRFSAERPEGSISTLTIQRTEQRDSAMYRCASSLVGQGTPKNIQYFGAGTRLSVL.

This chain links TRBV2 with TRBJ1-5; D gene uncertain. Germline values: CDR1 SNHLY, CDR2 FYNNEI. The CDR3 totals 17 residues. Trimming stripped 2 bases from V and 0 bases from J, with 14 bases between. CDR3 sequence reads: CASSERVHVDSNQPQHF. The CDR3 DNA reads TGTGCCAGCAGTGAACGTGTACATGTTGATAGCAATCAGCCCCAGCATTTT.

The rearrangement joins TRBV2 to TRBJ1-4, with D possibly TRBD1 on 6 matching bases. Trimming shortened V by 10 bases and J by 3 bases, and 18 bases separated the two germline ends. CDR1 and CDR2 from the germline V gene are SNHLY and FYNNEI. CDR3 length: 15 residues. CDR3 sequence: CATSTQGMPNEKLFF. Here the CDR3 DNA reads TGTGCCACCTCAACGCAGGGGATGCCTAATGAAAAACTGTTTTTT.

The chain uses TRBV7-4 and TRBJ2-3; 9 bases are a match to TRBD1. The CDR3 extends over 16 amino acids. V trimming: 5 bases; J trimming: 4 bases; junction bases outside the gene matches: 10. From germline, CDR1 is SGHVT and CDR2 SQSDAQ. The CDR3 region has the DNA TGTGCCAGCAGCCACACAGGGGGCGCGGGCCCAGATACGCAGTATTTT. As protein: CASSHTGGAGPDTQYF.

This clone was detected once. The CDR3 spells CATRLAAQETQYF. For the CDR3, the DNA is TGTGCCACCCGACTAGCGGCACAAGAGACCCAGTACTTC. The gene calls are TRBV10-3 and TRBJ2-5; 9 bases are a match to TRBD2. CDR1 and CDR2 (germline): ENHRY, SYGVKD. Trimming at V came to 10 bases and at J to 2 bases, leaving 5 bases not matched to a gene. This CDR3 spans 13 amino acids.

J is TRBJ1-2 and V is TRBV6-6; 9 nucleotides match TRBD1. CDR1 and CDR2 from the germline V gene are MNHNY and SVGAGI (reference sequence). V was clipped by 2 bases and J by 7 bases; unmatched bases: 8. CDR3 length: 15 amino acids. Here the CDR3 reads CASSYPPGQGSGYTF. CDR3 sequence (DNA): TGTGCCAGCAGTTACCCTCCGGGACAGGGCTCTGGCTACACCTTC.

In nucleotides, the CDR3 is TGTGCCAGCAGCTTGGGACAGCGAAGCACAGATACGCAGTATTTT. Translated, it gives CASSLGQRSTDTQYF. The genes are TRBV5-6 and TRBJ2-3, with D tentatively TRBD1 (5 bases). Germline CDR1 and CDR2: SGHDT and YYEEEE. The CDR3 is 15 amino acids. Trimming took 0 bases from V and 0 from J, leaving 8 bases between them.

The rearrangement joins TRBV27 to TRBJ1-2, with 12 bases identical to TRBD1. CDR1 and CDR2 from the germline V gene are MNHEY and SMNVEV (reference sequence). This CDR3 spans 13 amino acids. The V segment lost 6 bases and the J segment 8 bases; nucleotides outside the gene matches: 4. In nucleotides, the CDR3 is TGTGCCAGCAGCGGGGACAGGGGGCGAGGCTACACCTTC. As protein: CASSGDRGRGYTF.

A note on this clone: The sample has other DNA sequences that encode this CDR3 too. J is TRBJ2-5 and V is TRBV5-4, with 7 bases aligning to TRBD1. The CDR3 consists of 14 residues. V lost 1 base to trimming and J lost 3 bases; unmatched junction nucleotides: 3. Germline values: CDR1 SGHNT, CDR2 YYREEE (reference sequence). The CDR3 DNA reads TGTGCCAGCAGCTTGTATGACAGGGAAGAGACCCAGTACTTC. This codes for CASSLYDREETQYF. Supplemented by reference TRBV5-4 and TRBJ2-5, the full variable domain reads ETGVTQSPTHLIKTRGQQVTLRCSSQSGHNTVSWYQQALGQGPQFIFQYYREEENGRGNFPPRFSGLQFPNYSSELNVNALELDDSALYLCASSLYDREETQYFGPGTRLLVL.